This T cell receptor beta chain came from a study of vaccination and CD4 T cells after COVID-19. In the study overall: Post-vaccination specimens were collected at a median of approximately 72 days following dose two (range 14 to 241). Study results and caveats: Spike mono-reactivity held for 304 of 307 vaccine-specific clones in convalescent patients.

The treatment here: roughly 11-day PBMC culture with coronavirus spike peptide pools or control peptides (ViraFEST assay). CD4+ T lymphocytes from the unexposed donor were collected before the COVID-19 pandemic (2011-2018). Expansion of antigen-specific T cells with peptide pools by ViraFEST preceded sequencing of TCRs. Cultured CD4+ T-cell DNA underwent Oncomine TCR Beta short-read sequencing. TCRdb redid the calling of the PCR reads with MiXCR, one entry per CDR3 protein. The table includes 9,000 to 10,000 distinct CDR3 sequences, less than 50% detected once. Concerning this clonotype itself: Its antigen is unknown.

CDR3 length equals 11 residues. V was pared by 6 bases and J by 8 bases, with 10 bases between. Germline V gives CDR1 MNHNS, CDR2 SASEGT. The chain carries TRBV6-1 and TRBJ1-1; D is perhaps TRBD1 (6 bases). This TCR was recovered from a human donor in good health. The sample was CD4+ T cells from blood, cultured in vitro. CDR3: CASRETGEAFF. The CDR3 bases are TGTGCCAGCAGGGAAACAGGGGAAGCTTTCTTT.